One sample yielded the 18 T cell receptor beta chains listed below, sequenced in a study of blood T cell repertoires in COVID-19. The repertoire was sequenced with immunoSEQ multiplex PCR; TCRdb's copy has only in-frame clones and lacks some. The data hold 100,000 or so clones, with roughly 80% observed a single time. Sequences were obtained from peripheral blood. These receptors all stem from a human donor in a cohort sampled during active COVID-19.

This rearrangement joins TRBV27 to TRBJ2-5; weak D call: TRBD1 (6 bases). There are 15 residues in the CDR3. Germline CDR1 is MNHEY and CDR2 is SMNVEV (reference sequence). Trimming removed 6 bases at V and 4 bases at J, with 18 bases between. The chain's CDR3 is CASRNYREGGETQYF. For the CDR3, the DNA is TGTGCCAGCAGGAATTACAGGGAAGGGGGAGAGACCCAGTACTTC.

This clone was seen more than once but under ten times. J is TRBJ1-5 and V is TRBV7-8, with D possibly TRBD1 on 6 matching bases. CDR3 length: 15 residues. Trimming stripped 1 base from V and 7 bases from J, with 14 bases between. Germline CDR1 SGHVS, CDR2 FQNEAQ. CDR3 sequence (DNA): TGTGCCAGCAGCTTAGATACAGGGTATGGACAGCCCCAGCATTTT. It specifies CASSLDTGYGQPQHF.

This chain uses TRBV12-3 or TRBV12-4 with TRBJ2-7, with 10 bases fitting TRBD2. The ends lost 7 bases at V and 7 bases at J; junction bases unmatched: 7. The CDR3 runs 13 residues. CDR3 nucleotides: TGTGCCAGCACCGGAAGCGGGAGGGTTGAGCAGTACTTC. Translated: CASTGSGRVEQYF.

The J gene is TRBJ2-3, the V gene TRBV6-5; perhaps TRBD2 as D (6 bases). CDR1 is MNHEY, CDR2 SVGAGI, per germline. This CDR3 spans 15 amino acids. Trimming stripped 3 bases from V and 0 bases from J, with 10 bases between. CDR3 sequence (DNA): TGTGCCAGCAGTTATAGCGGCACTAGCACAGATACGCAGTATTTT. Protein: CASSYSGTSTDTQYF.

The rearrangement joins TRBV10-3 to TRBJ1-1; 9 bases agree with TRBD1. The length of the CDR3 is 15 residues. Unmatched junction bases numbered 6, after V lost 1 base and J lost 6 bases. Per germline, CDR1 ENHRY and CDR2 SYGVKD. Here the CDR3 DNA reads TGTGCCATCAGTGAGTACCGGGACAGGGTCTCTGAAGCTTTCTTT. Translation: CAISEYRDRVSEAFF.

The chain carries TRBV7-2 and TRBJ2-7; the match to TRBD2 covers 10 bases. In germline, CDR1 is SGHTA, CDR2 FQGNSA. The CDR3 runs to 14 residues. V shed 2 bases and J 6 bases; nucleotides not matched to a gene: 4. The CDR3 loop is CASSLTSGMGEQYF. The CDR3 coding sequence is TGTGCCAGCAGCTTAACTAGCGGGATGGGCGAGCAGTACTTC.

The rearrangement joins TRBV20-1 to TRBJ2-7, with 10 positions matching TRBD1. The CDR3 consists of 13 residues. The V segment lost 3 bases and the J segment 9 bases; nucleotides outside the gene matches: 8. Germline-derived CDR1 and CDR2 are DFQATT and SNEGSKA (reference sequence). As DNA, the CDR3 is TGCAGTGCTAGTCCCGGGACAGGGGTAACGCAGTACTTC. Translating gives CSASPGTGVTQYF.

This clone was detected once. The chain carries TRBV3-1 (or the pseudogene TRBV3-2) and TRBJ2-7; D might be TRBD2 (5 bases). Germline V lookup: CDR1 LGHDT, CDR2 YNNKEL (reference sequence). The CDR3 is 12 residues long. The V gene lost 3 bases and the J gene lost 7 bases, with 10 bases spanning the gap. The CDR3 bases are TGTGCCAGCAGCCAGACCTCGGGGGAGCAGTACTTC. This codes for CASSQTSGEQYF.

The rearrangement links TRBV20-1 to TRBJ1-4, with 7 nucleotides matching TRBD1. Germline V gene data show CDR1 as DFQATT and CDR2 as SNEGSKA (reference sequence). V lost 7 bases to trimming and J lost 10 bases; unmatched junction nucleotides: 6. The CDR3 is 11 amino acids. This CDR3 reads CSGAQGGKLFF. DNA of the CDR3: TGCAGTGGTGCCCAGGGGGGAAAACTGTTTTTT.

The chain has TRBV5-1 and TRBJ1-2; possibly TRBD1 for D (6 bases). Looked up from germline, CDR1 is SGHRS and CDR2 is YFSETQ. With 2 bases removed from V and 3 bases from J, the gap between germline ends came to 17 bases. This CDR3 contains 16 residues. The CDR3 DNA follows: TGCGCCAGCAGCTTTTCACCCAGGGGCGCGGACTATGGCTACACCTTC. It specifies CASSFSPRGADYGYTF.

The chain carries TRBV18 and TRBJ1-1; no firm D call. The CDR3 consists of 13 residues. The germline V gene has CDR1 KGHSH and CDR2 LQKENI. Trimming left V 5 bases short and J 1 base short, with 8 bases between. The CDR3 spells CASSTRWNTEAFF. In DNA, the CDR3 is TGTGCCAGCTCAACCAGGTGGAACACTGAAGCTTTCTTT.

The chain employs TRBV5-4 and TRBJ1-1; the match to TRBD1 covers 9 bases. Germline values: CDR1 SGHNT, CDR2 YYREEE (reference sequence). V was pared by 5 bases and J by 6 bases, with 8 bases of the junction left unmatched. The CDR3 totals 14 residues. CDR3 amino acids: CASSRQGDESEAFF. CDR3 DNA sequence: TGTGCCAGCAGTCGACAGGGGGATGAATCTGAAGCTTTCTTT.

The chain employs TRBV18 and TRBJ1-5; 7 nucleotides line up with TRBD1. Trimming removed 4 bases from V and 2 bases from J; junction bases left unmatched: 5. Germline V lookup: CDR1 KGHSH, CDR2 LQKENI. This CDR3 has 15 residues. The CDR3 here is CASSQGTGGNQPQHF. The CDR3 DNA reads TGTGCCAGCTCACAGGGTACAGGGGGCAATCAGCCCCAGCATTTT.

Written as DNA, the CDR3 is TGTGCCAGCAGCTTAGTGGGGACAGGGGGCCTGGAGACCCAGTACTTC. This encodes CASSLVGTGGLETQYF. The rearrangement links TRBV7-2 to TRBJ2-5, with TRBD1 matching 12 bases. This CDR3 has 16 amino acids. V lost 1 base and J lost 5; bases outside the gene matches: 5. Germline values: CDR1 SGHTA, CDR2 FQGNSA.

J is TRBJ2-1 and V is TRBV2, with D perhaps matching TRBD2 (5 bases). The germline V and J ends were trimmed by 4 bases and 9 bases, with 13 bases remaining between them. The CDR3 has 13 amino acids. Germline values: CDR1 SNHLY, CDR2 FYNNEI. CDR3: CASSVEGKGEQFF. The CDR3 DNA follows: TGTGCCAGCAGTGTTGAGGGTAAGGGTGAGCAGTTCTTC.

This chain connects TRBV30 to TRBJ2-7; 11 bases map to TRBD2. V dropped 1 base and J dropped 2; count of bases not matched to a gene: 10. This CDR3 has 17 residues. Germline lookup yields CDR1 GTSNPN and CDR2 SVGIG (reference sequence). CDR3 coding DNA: TGTGCCTGGAGTGCACCCCAACGACTAGCGGGAACCTACGAGCAGTACTTC. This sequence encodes CAWSAPQRLAGTYEQYF.

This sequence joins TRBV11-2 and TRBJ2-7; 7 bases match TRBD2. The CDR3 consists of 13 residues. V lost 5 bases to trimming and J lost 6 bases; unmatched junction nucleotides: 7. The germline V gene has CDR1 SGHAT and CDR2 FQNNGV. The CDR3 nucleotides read TGTGCCAGCAGCACGCGACTAGCTGGCGAGCAGTACTTC. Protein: CASSTRLAGEQYF.

The CDR3 loop is CASSGTSNYGYTF. CDR3 sequence (DNA): TGTGCCAGCAGCGGCACTTCGAACTATGGCTACACCTTC. The V and J genes are TRBV9 and TRBJ1-2; D call uncertain. Germline lookup yields CDR1 SGDLS and CDR2 YYNGEE. This CDR3 comprises 13 residues. The V gene lost 3 bases and the J gene lost 2 bases, with 8 bases spanning the gap. Supplemented by reference TRBV9 and TRBJ1-2, the full variable domain reads DSGVTQTPKHLITATGQRVTLRCSPRSGDLSVYWYQQSLDQGLQFLIQYYNGEERAKGNILERFSAQQFPDLHSELNLSSLELGDSALYFCASSGTSNYGYTFGSGTRLTVV.